These 27 T cell receptor beta chains were sequenced from one sample in a study of molecular identifiers for immune sequencing clone quantification. TCRdb analysed the PCR reads with MiXCR anew, one entry per CDR3 protein. The table lists some 40,000 distinct CDR3 sequences, 24% of them singletons. Input material: naive CD8+ T cells from blood, with Jurkat cell RNA spiked in. The subset here: FACS-sorted CD8+CD4-CCR7+CD45RA+ naive T cells. The receptors shown here come from a human donor in good health. Some libraries in this study had Jurkat cell RNA spiked in.

The table lists this clonotype with a few counts. The chain recombines TRBV19 with TRBJ2-5, with D perhaps TRBD1 or TRBD2 (5 bases each). Trimming took off 2 bases at V and 4 bases at J, with 14 bases between the two ends. Germline assignment: CDR1 LNHDA and CDR2 SQIVND (reference sequence). The CDR3 is 15 residues long. Here the CDR3 DNA reads TGTGCCAGTAGTATAACCGGGGCTCTGGCAGAGACCCAGTACTTC. Protein: CASSITGALAETQYF.

For this clonotype: A much larger clone is a single base away; this may be a read error. The CDR3 end shows no conserved phenylalanine or tryptophan, and so a read error is likely. V is TRBV28 and J is TRBJ2-3; D is perhaps TRBD1 (5 bases). Trimming cost V 1 base and J 1 base, with 9 bases left between them. CDR1 and CDR2 (germline): MDHEN, SYDVKM. CDR3 length: 15 amino acids. CDR3 amino acids: CASSLYLRGTDTQYL. CDR3 DNA: TGTGCCAGCAGTTTATATCTCAGGGGCACAGATACGCAGTATCTT.

This clonotype was counted at least ten times. The gene calls are TRBV7-8 and TRBJ2-7; D not certain. The ends were cut back, 1 base at V and 2 bases at J, with 15 bases in the middle. Germline V gives CDR1 SGHVS, CDR2 FQNEAQ. This CDR3 is 16 amino acids long. The CDR3 DNA follows: TGTGCCAGCAGCTTAGAAGCAGGCTCGGTAACCTACGAGCAGTACTTC. Encoded protein: CASSLEAGSVTYEQYF.

In its sample, this clonotype ranks as medium-sized. The V gene is TRBV7-6, the J gene TRBJ1-5; maybe TRBD1 (5 bases). The CDR3 is made up of 11 amino acids. The V gene's germline CDR1 is SGHVS and CDR2 FNYEAQ. The V gene lost 4 bases and the J gene lost 9 bases, with 7 bases spanning the gap. The CDR3 nucleotides read TGTGCCAGCAGCTCCGGGGGGCCCCAGCATTTT. It codes for CASSSGGPQHF.

The chain employs TRBV29-1 and TRBJ2-2, with TRBD1 matching over 9 bases. Germline loops: CDR1 SQVTM, CDR2 ANQGSEA. The CDR3 is 14 amino acids. Trimming took 5 bases from V and 7 from J; bases not matched to a gene: 8. The CDR3 reads CSVSGTGYGGELFF. Written as DNA, the CDR3 is TGCAGCGTTTCCGGGACAGGGTATGGCGGGGAGCTGTTTTTT.

This clonotype was found once. A read error is possible here, since a much larger clone lies one base away. This sequence joins TRBV7-2 and TRBJ1-1; D not resolved. CDR1 and CDR2 (germline): SGHTA, FQGNSA. V was trimmed by 3 bases and J by 5 bases, leaving 10 bases between them. CDR3 length: 13 residues. CDR3 sequence: CASSFAFLTEAFF. The CDR3, as DNA: TGTGCCAGCAGCTTCGCCTTCTTGACTGAAGCTTTCTTT.

This clonotype was counted a few times. This chain joins TRBV29-1 and TRBJ2-2; unclear D gene. Germline CDR1 SQVTM, CDR2 ANQGSEA. This CDR3 comprises 13 residues. V dropped 2 bases and J dropped 6 bases, with 10 bases sitting between them. The CDR3 loop is CSVESSGPGELFF. CDR3 DNA sequence: TGCAGCGTTGAAAGTTCCGGGCCCGGGGAGCTGTTTTTT.

The table lists this clonotype with a few counts. This may arise from a read error, as a much more abundant clone is one base away. This CDR3 is missing its conserved last phenylalanine or tryptophan, likely due to a read error. This chain uses TRBV30 with TRBJ2-7, with D uncertain. Germline CDR1 reads GTSNPN; CDR2 reads SVGIG (reference sequence). This CDR3 comprises 12 residues. V lost 1 base to trimming and J lost 0 bases, with 4 bases between them. The CDR3 sequence: CAWSEDSYEQYI. For the CDR3, the DNA is TGTGCCTGGAGTGAGGACTCCTACGAGCAGTACATC.

The chain employs TRBV4-2 and TRBJ2-1; D is ambiguous. Germline CDR1 reads LGHNA; CDR2 reads YNFKEQ. Trimming cost V 4 bases and J 5 bases, with 9 bases left between them. The CDR3 is 13 amino acids. The CDR3 DNA reads TGTGCCAGCAGCCTGCGGACGGACAATGAGCAGTTCTTC. Protein product: CASSLRTDNEQFF.

At least ten counts were recorded for this clonotype. V is TRBV4-3 and J is TRBJ1-1; tentative D call: TRBD1 (5 bases). Germline-derived CDR1 and CDR2 are LGHNA and YSLEER. With 0 bases removed from V and 0 bases from J, the gap between germline ends came to 14 bases. The CDR3 runs 17 residues. For the CDR3, the DNA is TGCGCCAGCAGCCAAGACTTTCAGGGACCTCTGAACACTGAAGCTTTCTTT. It is translated as CASSQDFQGPLNTEAFF.

Note on this clonotype: This may come from a read error, since a much larger clone is one base off. This chain connects TRBV12-3 or TRBV12-4 to TRBJ1-2; 10 bases align to TRBD1. The CDR3 is made up of 17 amino acids. The CDR3 bases are TGTGCCTGCAGTTTAGTCCATAGCGGACAGGGGGACTATGGCTACACCTTC. It specifies CACSLVHSGQGDYGYTF.

This clonotype has at least ten counts. This chain uses TRBV7-8 with TRBJ2-5; the D is unclear. Trimming took off 1 base at V and 2 bases at J, with 11 bases between the two ends. In germline, CDR1 is SGHVS, CDR2 FQNEAQ. CDR3 length equals 15 residues. The CDR3 protein is CASSLEAVQQETQYF. CDR3 DNA sequence: TGTGCCAGCAGCTTAGAGGCAGTCCAGCAAGAGACCCAGTACTTC.

Turning to this clonotype: A single base separates this from a much larger clone, so it may be a read error. The J gene is TRBJ2-7, the V gene TRBV6-5; D is perhaps TRBD1 (6 bases). V was trimmed by 3 bases and J by 0 bases, leaving 12 bases between them. Germline CDR1 and CDR2: MNHEY and SVGAGI. The CDR3 consists of 15 residues. The CDR3 protein is CASSYNGQRSYEQYF. In DNA form, the CDR3 reads TGTGCCAGCAGTTATAACGGACAGCGCTCCTACGAGCAGTACTTC.

This clonotype showed up many times. The rearrangement links TRBV20-1 to TRBJ2-7; either TRBD1 or TRBD2 may supply D (5 bases each). Germline CDR1 is DFQATT and CDR2 is SNEGSKA (reference sequence). The V end lost 2 bases, the J end lost 4 bases, and 15 bases lay between the germline ends. The CDR3 spans 14 residues. CDR3 residues: CSARPNRDPYEQYF. The CDR3 nucleotides read TGCAGTGCTAGACCCAACCGGGACCCGTACGAGCAGTACTTC.

Points on this clonotype: A much more abundant neighbour one base away suggests this may be a read error. The chain links TRBV12-3 or TRBV12-4 to TRBJ2-7; 7 nucleotides agree with TRBD1. The length of the CDR3 is 13 residues. The CDR3 loop is CASSLGDSYERYF. CDR3 in DNA: TGTGCCAGCAGTTTAGGGGACAGCTACGAGCGGTACTTC.

On this clonotype: One end of the junction varies from germline; a read error may be responsible. V and J are TRBV5-6 and TRBJ2-2; D perhaps matches TRBD2 (5 bases). Germline V lookup: CDR1 SGHDT, CDR2 YYEEEE. The CDR3 spans 15 residues. The CDR3 spells CASSLVRTNTGEPFF. The CDR3, as DNA: TGTGCCAGCAGCTTGGTCAGGACGAACACCGGGGAGCCGTTTTTT.

This clonotype is termed medium-sized. The chain couples TRBV29-1 to TRBJ2-5, with no clear D. The CDR3 covers 12 residues. Germline-derived CDR1 and CDR2 are SQVTM and ANQGSEA. V lost 0 bases and J 7 bases, leaving 9 bases between the germline ends. CDR3 sequence reads: CSVEDQSGTQYF. CDR3 in DNA: TGCAGCGTTGAAGATCAATCAGGGACCCAGTACTTC. The full variable domain, completed using reference TRBV29-1 and TRBJ2-5, is SAVISQKPSRDICQRGTSLTIQCQVDSQVTMMFWYRQQPGQSLTLIATANQGSEATYESGFVIDKFPISRPNLTFSTLTVSNMSPEDSSIYLCSVEDQSGTQYFGPGTRLLVL.

This clonotype occurred many times. V and J are TRBV20-1 and TRBJ2-3, with 11 positions matching TRBD2. The V gene end was trimmed by 8 bases and the J gene end by 5 bases; junction bases not matched to a gene: 12. The CDR3 covers 15 residues. In germline, CDR1 is DFQATT, CDR2 SNEGSKA (reference sequence). The CDR3 DNA reads TGCAGTTCAGGCCCCACTAGCGGGAGTGGAGATACGCAGTATTTT. Amino acids: CSSGPTSGSGDTQYF.

A note on this clonotype: This sequence may be a read error, since a much larger clone differs from it by one base. The genes are TRBV10-2 and TRBJ2-3; the D is unclear. CDR1 and CDR2 from the germline V gene are WSHSY and SAAADI. V was trimmed by 5 bases and J by 4 bases, leaving 10 bases between them. This CDR3 is built from 13 residues. CDR3 sequence (DNA): TGCGCCAGCAGTCGGGCCCGCCCAGATACGCAGTATTTT. This sequence encodes CASSRARPDTQYF.

This clonotype appeared many times. The chain employs TRBV5-4 and TRBJ1-4; D might be TRBD1 (5 bases). The length of the CDR3 is 15 residues. V was clipped by 4 bases and J by 5 bases, with 15 bases between them. The germline gives CDR1 SGHNT, CDR2 YYREEE (reference sequence). The CDR3 sequence is CASSLSGTGNEKLFF. Here the CDR3 DNA reads TGTGCCAGCAGCCTATCCGGGACGGGGAATGAAAAACTGTTTTTT.

This clonotype has a count of ten or more. V is TRBV11-2 and J is TRBJ1-1; D is ambiguous. Germline V gives CDR1 SGHAT, CDR2 FQNNGV. This CDR3 has 14 amino acids. V gave up 1 base and J gave up 3 bases, with 9 bases separating them. The chain's CDR3 is CASSLGGVYTEAFF. Here the CDR3 DNA reads TGTGCCAGCAGCTTAGGGGGTGTTTACACTGAAGCTTTCTTT.

The chain is built from TRBV19 and TRBJ2-2; 7 nucleotides line up with TRBD1. The CDR3 has 13 residues. Trimming cost V 6 bases and J 3 bases; bases outside gene matches: 1. CDR1 LNHDA and CDR2 SQIVND come from the germline V gene (reference sequence). Written as DNA, the CDR3 is TGTGCCAGTAGCACAGGGGACACCGGGGAGCTGTTTTTT. Translated: CASSTGDTGELFF.

This clonotype has ten or more counts. This chain links TRBV5-6 with TRBJ2-5; D gene uncertain. The CDR3 consists of 12 residues. Trimming shortened V by 7 bases and J by 5 bases, and 12 bases separated the two germline ends. Per the germline V gene, CDR1 is SGHDT and CDR2 is YYEEEE. The CDR3 sequence is CASGYSRETQYF. The CDR3 DNA reads TGTGCCAGCGGTTACAGCCGTGAGACCCAGTACTTC.

The V gene is TRBV7-9, the J gene TRBJ2-2, with D maybe TRBD1 (5 bases). The CDR3 contains 15 residues. Looked up from germline, CDR1 is SEHNR and CDR2 is FQNEAQ (reference sequence). V lost 3 bases and J lost 7, with 15 bases in between. The CDR3 sequence: CASSLYRSLDGELFF. In DNA form, the CDR3 reads TGTGCCAGCAGCTTGTACAGGTCTCTTGACGGGGAGCTGTTTTTT.

Concerning this clonotype itself: This clone may be a read error of a much larger clone one base away. The CDR3 sequence: CANSRAGATDTQYF. The CDR3 DNA follows: TGTGCCAACTCAAGAGCGGGAGCCACAGATACGCAGTATTTT. The chain links TRBV18 to TRBJ2-3, with 8 nucleotides matching TRBD2. Germline loops: CDR1 KGHSH, CDR2 LQKENI. The length of the CDR3 is 14 residues.

This clonotype was seen a single time. A read error may explain this, as a much larger clone is one base away. The V and J genes are TRBV20-1 and TRBJ2-7; TRBD2 agrees at 11 bases. The germline gives CDR1 DFQATT, CDR2 SNEGSKA (reference sequence). This CDR3 spans 13 amino acids. The CDR3 spells CSAGTSGSYEEYF. The CDR3, as DNA: TGCAGTGCCGGGACTAGCGGCTCCTACGAGGAGTACTTC.

The rearrangement joins TRBV4-3 to TRBJ2-7; D is possibly TRBD1 (6 bases). V was shortened by 0 bases and J by 5 bases, with 17 bases between the two germline ends. In germline, CDR1 is LGHNA, CDR2 YSLEER. This CDR3 has 16 amino acids. The CDR3 DNA follows: TGCGCCAGCAGCCAAGATAACAGGGCGGCGTTGAACGAGCAGTACTTC. Amino acid sequence: CASSQDNRAALNEQYF.